A selection of T cell receptor beta chains follows, all from one sample in a study of blood T cell repertoires in COVID-19. Clones were read by immunoSEQ multiplex PCR, and TCRdb kept only the in-frame ones, dropping some. Of about 220,000 clones in the sample, approximately 83% are singletons; the top ten hold about 3.1%. Sequenced sample: peripheral blood. The receptors come from a woman aged 30 to 39 who had recovered from COVID-19. CDR3s include the opening cysteine and the closing phenylalanine or tryptophan. D genes are given only for firm matches. A clone size is listed for some rows: how often the clone was seen (once, few, many), or a class if it is expanded.

TRBV27,-,TRBD2,TRBJ2-1,TGTGCCAGCAGTTTATTAGCGGGGGGCTCCTACAATGAGCAGTTCTTC,CASSLLAGGSYNEQFF
TRBV4-3,-,-,TRBJ1-1,TGCGCCAGCAGCCACCCAGGGGTTACTGAAGCTTTCTTT,CASSHPGVTEAFF
TRBV11-2,many,-,TRBJ2-7,TGTGCCAGCAGCTTAGATCTCGTCTACTACGAGCAGTACTTC,CASSLDLVYYEQYF
TRBV14,-,-,TRBJ1-2,TGTGCCAGCAGCCACCGGGACACATCTTGGGGATATGGCTACACCTTC,CASSHRDTSWGYGYTF
TRBV5-1,few,TRBD1,TRBJ1-5,TGCGCCAGCAGCTTGGGGACAGGGTCCAATCAGCCCCAGCATTTT,CASSLGTGSNQPQHF
TRBV20-1,-,-,TRBJ2-5,TGCAGTGCTAGTAGGGCAGGGGATGGGGAGACCCAGTACTTC,CSASRAGDGETQYF
TRBV7-2,-,TRBD2,TRBJ2-7,TGTGCCAGCAGCTTAACGGGGAGGGCCTTCGAGCAGTACTTC,CASSLTGRAFEQYF
TRBV5-1,-,-,TRBJ2-7,TGCGCCAGCAGCTTGGGTACCAGCGAGCAGTACTTC,CASSLGTSEQYF
TRBV18,-,TRBD1,TRBJ1-3,TGTGCCAGCTCGACGACGACAGGGAGCTCTGGAAACACCATATATTTT,CASSTTTGSSGNTIYF
TRBV19,-,-,TRBJ2-3,TGTGCCAGTGCTACACGGGATGGCACAGATACGCAGTATTTT,CASATRDGTDTQYF
TRBV27,few,-,TRBJ2-3,TGTGCCAGCAGTTTAACTCCGAACGGAGATACGCAGTATTTT,CASSLTPNGDTQYF
TRBV19,-,TRBD1,TRBJ1-1,TGTGCCAGTAGTATAGATCGGACAGGGAACACTGAAGCTTTCTTT,CASSIDRTGNTEAFF
TRBV6-5,few,TRBD1,TRBJ1-3,TGTGCCAGCAGAAGACAGGGGGCGAACACCATATATTTT,CASRRQGANTIYF
TRBV15,-,TRBD1,TRBJ1-1,TGTGCCACCAGCCCTTCAAGGACAGGGAACACTGAAGCTTTCTTT,CATSPSRTGNTEAFF
TRBV5-5,-,-,TRBJ1-5,TGTGCCAGCAGCTTGGCCCAGGAGGATCAGCCCCAGCATTTT,CASSLAQEDQPQHF
TRBV11-2,-,TRBD2,TRBJ2-1,TGTGCCAGCAGCCCGCGACTAGCGGGGGGTAGGAATGAGCAGTTCTTC,CASSPRLAGGRNEQFF
TRBV5-5,-,-,TRBJ1-2,TGTGCCAGCAGCTTGGGACATTCAGCTAACTATGGCTACACCTTC,CASSLGHSANYGYTF
TRBV27,-,-,TRBJ2-1,TGTGCCAGCAGTTTCCGACTATCAGACAATGAGCAGTTCTTC,CASSFRLSDNEQFF
TRBV9,-,-,TRBJ2-1,TGTGCCAGCAGCCCCGGAGCTAATGAGCAGTTCTTC,CASSPGANEQFF
TRBV18,once,-,TRBJ1-1,TGTGCCAGCTCACTTAACAGAGACACTGAAGCTTTCTTT,CASSLNRDTEAFF
TRBV10-2,once,-,TRBJ1-4,TGCGCCAGCAGTGACCCTCCCCTAGGAGGAAAACTGTTTTTT,CASSDPPLGGKLFF
TRBV10-1,-,TRBD2,TRBJ2-7,TGCGCCAGCAGTGAGTCGCTAGCGGGCGAGCAGTACTTC,CASSESLAGEQYF
TRBV2,-,-,TRBJ1-1,TGTGCCAGCAGTGAAGCTGGACATTCGAACACTGAAGCTTTCTTT,CASSEAGHSNTEAFF
TRBV6-6,-,-,TRBJ1-1,TGTGCCAGCAGTCCTTCAGGAAGGACTGAAGCTTTCTTT,CASSPSGRTEAFF
TRBV25-1,-,TRBD2,TRBJ2-3,TGTGCCAGCAGTGAAGGTAGCGGGGCCTACACAGATACGCAGTATTTT,CASSEGSGAYTDTQYF
TRBV18,-,-,TRBJ2-5,TGTGCCAGCTCACCCAGCAGGGACTTTCAAGAGACCCAGTACTTC,CASSPSRDFQETQYF
TRBV19,-,-,TRBJ2-6,TGTGCCAGTACCTTGTCTGGGGCCAACGTCCTGACTTTC,CASTLSGANVLTF
TRBV29-1,-,-,TRBJ1-2,TGCAGCGTTGAGAGTAGATTTAACTATGGCTACACCTTC,CSVESRFNYGYTF
TRBV5-5,-,TRBD1,TRBJ2-7,TGTGCCAGCAGCTTAGACCAGGGGGAACACGAGCAGTACTTC,CASSLDQGEHEQYF
TRBV9,-,TRBD1,TRBJ1-5,TGTGCCAGCAGCGTAGTCGGACAGGGGAGTCAGCCCCAGCATTTT,CASSVVGQGSQPQHF
TRBV5-6,-,TRBD1,TRBJ2-1,TGTGCCAGCAGCCCCTCCGGGACAGGGGTCGATGAGCAGTTCTTC,CASSPSGTGVDEQFF
TRBV5-4,-,TRBD1,TRBJ1-1,TGTGCCAGCGGTCGACGGGACAGTTTCATGAACACTGAAGCTTTCTTT,CASGRRDSFMNTEAFF
TRBV7-3,-,TRBD2,TRBJ2-5,TGTGCCAGCAGCTTAGGTAGCGGGGGACAAGAGACCCAGTACTTC,CASSLGSGGQETQYF
TRBV5-6,few,TRBD1,TRBJ1-1,TGTGCCAGCAGCAGTACAGGGGGCGCTGGCACTGAAGCTTTCTTT,CASSSTGGAGTEAFF
TRBV5-1,once,TRBD1,TRBJ2-7,TGCGCCAGCAGCTTGACCCAGATGGGACAGGGGGGCCACGAGCAGTACTTC,CASSLTQMGQGGHEQYF
TRBV6-5,-,TRBD2,TRBJ2-3,TGTGCCAGCATGGGGGGGTTAGGGGATACGCAGTATTTT,CASMGGLGDTQYF
TRBV9,-,-,TRBJ2-5,TGTGCCAGCACCAACGACGCGGGGGCTCGAGAGACCCAGTACTTC,CASTNDAGARETQYF
TRBV4-3,-,-,TRBJ2-1,TGCGCCAGCAGCCAAGAAGCTCGCGGGTCCAATGAGCAGTTCTTC,CASSQEARGSNEQFF
TRBV10-2,-,TRBD2,TRBJ2-1,TGCGCCAGCAGCCCCCGGGAAGGACTAGCGGGTTCCTACAATGAGCAGTTCTTC,CASSPREGLAGSYNEQFF
TRBV3-1/TRBV3-2,-,-,TRBJ2-5,TGTGCCAGCAGCCACTCCGGGGAACCAGAGACCCAGTACTTC,CASSHSGEPETQYF
TRBV6-2/TRBV6-3,-,TRBD1,TRBJ1-1,TGTGCCAGCAGTTACTCAGGAGGGGGCATCACTGAAGCTTTCTTT,CASSYSGGGITEAFF
TRBV19,-,-,TRBJ1-3,TGTGCCAGTAGTATACTACAGGGTACATCTGGAAACACCATATATTTT,CASSILQGTSGNTIYF
TRBV5-4,-,TRBD2,TRBJ2-7,TGTGCCAGCGCACTAGCGGGGAGCTCCTACGAGCAGTACTTC,CASALAGSSYEQYF
TRBV3-1/TRBV3-2,-,TRBD1,TRBJ1-4,TGTGCCAGCAGCCAAGATTGGGACAGCGGAGGTCGGGCAACTAATGAAAAACTGTTTTTT,CASSQDWDSGGRATNEKLFF
TRBV2,-,-,TRBJ2-1,TGTGCCAGCAGCCGAAGGTACAGGGACCACAATGAGCAGTTCTTC,CASSRRYRDHNEQFF
TRBV9,-,-,TRBJ1-5,TGTGCCAGCAGCTCCCCTCCTCTGAATCAGCCCCAGCATTTT,CASSSPPLNQPQHF
TRBV3-1/TRBV3-2,-,TRBD1,TRBJ1-1,TGTGCCAGCAGCCAGGACAGGGCGGAAGGCACTGAAGCTTTCTTT,CASSQDRAEGTEAFF
TRBV9,-,TRBD1,TRBJ1-2,TGTGCCAGCAGCGTAGACCCTAGAACGACAGGGGGATTATCTGGCTACACCTTC,CASSVDPRTTGGLSGYTF
TRBV9,-,TRBD2,TRBJ2-2,TGTGCCAGCAGCGCTCAAGCGGGGGGAACCGGGGAGCTGTTTTTT,CASSAQAGGTGELFF
TRBV6-5,-,-,TRBJ1-1,TGTGCCAGCAAGCGGAAGGGTACTGAAGCTTTCTTT,CASKRKGTEAFF
TRBV5-1,-,TRBD1,TRBJ2-3,TGCGCCAGCAGCTCGGACAGGAACACAGATACGCAGTATTTT,CASSSDRNTDTQYF
TRBV4-1,-,TRBD1,TRBJ2-2,TGCGCCAGCAGCCAAGTACCGGACAGGGCGGACGGCACCGGGGAGCTGTTTTTT,CASSQVPDRADGTGELFF
TRBV5-6,-,TRBD1,TRBJ2-5,TGTGCCAGCAGCGATTGGGACAGGGAGGAGACCCAGTACTTC,CASSDWDREETQYF